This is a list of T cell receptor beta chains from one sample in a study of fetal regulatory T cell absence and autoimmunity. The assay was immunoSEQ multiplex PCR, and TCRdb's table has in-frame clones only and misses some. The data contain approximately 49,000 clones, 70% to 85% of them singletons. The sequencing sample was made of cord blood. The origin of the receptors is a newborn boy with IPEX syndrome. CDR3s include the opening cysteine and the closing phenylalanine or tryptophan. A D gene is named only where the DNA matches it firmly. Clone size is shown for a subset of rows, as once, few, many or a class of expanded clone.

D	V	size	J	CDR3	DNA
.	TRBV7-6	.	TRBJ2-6	CASSLFSGANVLTF	TGTGCCAGCAGCTTATTCTCTGGGGCCAACGTCCTGACTTTC
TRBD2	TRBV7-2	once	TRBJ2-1	CASSDSGSVNKQFF	TGTGCCAGCAGCGATAGCGGGAGTGTTAATAAGCAGTTCTTC
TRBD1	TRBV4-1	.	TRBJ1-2	CASSPPGQGKGYTF	TGCGCCAGCAGCCCCCCGGGACAGGGGAAGGGCTACACCTTC
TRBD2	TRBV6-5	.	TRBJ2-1	CASSPGGGALEQFF	TGTGCCAGCAGTCCCGGCGGGGGGGCCTTGGAGCAGTTCTTC
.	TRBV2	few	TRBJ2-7	CASKDKGPYEQYF	TGTGCCAGCAAGGACAAAGGCCCCTACGAGCAGTACTTC
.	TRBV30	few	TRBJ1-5	CAWSVQGNQPQHF	TGTGCCTGGAGTGTACAGGGCAATCAGCCCCAGCATTTT
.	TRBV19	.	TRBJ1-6	CASSIRGGNSPLHF	TGTGCCAGTAGTATACGGGGGGGTAATTCACCCCTCCACTTT
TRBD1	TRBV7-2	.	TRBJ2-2	CASSWTGGTGELFF	TGTGCCAGCAGCTGGACAGGGGGCACCGGGGAGCTGTTTTTT
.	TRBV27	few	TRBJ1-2	CASSLDPRYGYTF	TGTGCCAGCAGTCTTGACCCAAGGTATGGCTACACCTTC
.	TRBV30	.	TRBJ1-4	CAWSPPPGLNNEKLFF	TGTGCCTGGAGTCCCCCGCCGGGACTGAATAATGAAAAACTGTTTTTT
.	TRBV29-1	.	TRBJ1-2	CSVLDGFNYGYTF	TGCAGCGTTTTGGACGGATTTAACTATGGCTACACCTTC
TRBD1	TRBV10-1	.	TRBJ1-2	CASRDRGLMSVYGYTF	TGCGCCAGCAGGGACAGGGGGCTTATGTCGGTTTATGGCTACACCTTC
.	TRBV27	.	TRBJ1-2	CASSPGIGPNYGYTF	TGTGCCAGCAGTCCCGGAATCGGCCCAAACTATGGCTACACCTTC
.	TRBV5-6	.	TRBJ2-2	CASSPGGTGWGNTGELFF	TGTGCCAGCAGCCCCGGGGGTACAGGGTGGGGGAACACCGGGGAGCTGTTTTTT
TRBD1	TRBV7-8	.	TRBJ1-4	CASSPRHRGMEKLFF	TGTGCCAGCAGCCCTCGCCACAGGGGTATGGAAAAACTGTTTTTT
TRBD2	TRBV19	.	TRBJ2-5	CASSIWPPGTSGEAQYF	TGTGCCAGTAGTATCTGGCCCCCCGGGACTAGCGGAGAGGCCCAGTACTTC
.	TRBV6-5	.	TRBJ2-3	CASREGGDTQYF	TGTGCCAGCAGAGAAGGGGGGGATACGCAGTATTTT
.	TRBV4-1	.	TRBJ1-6	CASSQEQTYNSPLHF	TGCGCCAGCAGCCAAGAGCAGACTTATAATTCACCCCTCCACTTT
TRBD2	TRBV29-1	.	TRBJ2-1	CSVPLAGGPYNEQFF	TGCAGCGTTCCCTTAGCGGGGGGTCCCTACAATGAGCAGTTCTTC
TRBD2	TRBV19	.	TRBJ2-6	CASSGPDRGLAGSSGANVLTF	TGTGCCAGTAGTGGGCCGGACAGGGGACTAGCGGGGAGCTCTGGGGCCAACGTCCTGACTTTC
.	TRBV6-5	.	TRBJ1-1	CASSAGIQTEAFF	TGTGCCAGCAGCGCCGGGATCCAGACTGAAGCTTTCTTT
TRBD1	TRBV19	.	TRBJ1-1	CASGRQGASTEAFF	TGTGCCAGTGGCAGACAGGGGGCCTCCACTGAAGCTTTCTTT
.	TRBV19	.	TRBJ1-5	CASSTGDQPQHF	TGTGCCAGTAGTACAGGGGATCAGCCCCAGCATTTT
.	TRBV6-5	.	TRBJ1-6	CASRGGLPNSPLHF	TGTGCCAGCAGAGGGGGGCTCCCTAATTCACCCCTCCACTTT
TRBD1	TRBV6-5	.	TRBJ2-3	CASSSLSGTGTDTQYF	TGTGCCAGCAGTTCCCTGTCCGGGACAGGGACAGATACGCAGTATTTT
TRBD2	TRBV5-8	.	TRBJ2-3	CASSPWTSGSFSVSDTQYF	TGTGCCAGCAGCCCCTGGACTAGCGGGAGTTTTAGTGTTTCAGATACGCAGTATTTT
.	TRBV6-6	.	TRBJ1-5	CASSYSRGSGFQPQHF	TGTGCCAGCAGTTACTCAAGGGGGTCTGGGTTCCAGCCCCAGCATTTT
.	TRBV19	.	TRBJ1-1	CASSISPGPYTEAFF	TGTGCCAGTAGTATTTCTCCCGGGCCCTACACTGAAGCTTTCTTT
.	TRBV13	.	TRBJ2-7	CASSLTGHYEQYF	TGTGCCAGCAGCTTAACAGGGCACTACGAGCAGTACTTC
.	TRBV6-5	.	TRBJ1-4	CASSYRRNEKLFF	TGTGCCAGCAGTTACCGCCGTAATGAAAAACTGTTTTTT
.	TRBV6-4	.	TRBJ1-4	CASRAGDTNEKLFF	TGTGCCAGCAGGGCAGGGGATACTAATGAAAAACTGTTTTTT
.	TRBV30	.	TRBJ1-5	CAWSVSGYSNQPQHF	TGTGCCTGGAGTGTAAGCGGATATAGCAATCAGCCCCAGCATTTT
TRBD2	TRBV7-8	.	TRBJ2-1	CASSLPSSGFTNEQFF	TGTGCCAGCAGCTTACCCTCTAGCGGGTTTACTAATGAGCAGTTCTTC
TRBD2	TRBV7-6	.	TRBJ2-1	CASSPGLAGDNEQFF	TGTGCCAGCAGCCCCGGACTAGCGGGTGACAATGAGCAGTTCTTC
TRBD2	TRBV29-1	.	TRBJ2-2	CSVDLAGGGRLNTGELFF	TGCAGCGTTGATCTAGCGGGAGGGGGTAGGCTGAACACCGGGGAGCTGTTTTTT